This T cell receptor (beta chain) was obtained from a study of blood T cell repertoires in COVID-19. The CDR3 has 14 amino acids. The ends lost 7 bases at V and 0 bases at J; junction bases unmatched: 3. In germline, CDR1 is MNHEY, CDR2 SMNVEV (reference sequence). Original processing methods: Counts of nucleated cells, estimated from reference gene primer amplification, were obtained. Sequencing used immunoSEQ multiplex PCR; TCRdb keeps in-frame clones, though not all of them. V, J and clone size derive from that table, while D and trimming were established from the DNA sequence. This table holds about 58,000 clones, nearly 90% found once.

V usage is TRBV27 and J usage is TRBJ2-7, with TRBD1 matching over 10 bases. Material: peripheral blood. This receptor was identified in a man in his 60s with active COVID-19. CDR3 loop: CASTRTGGSYEQYF. The CDR3 coding sequence is TGTGCCAGCACCCGGACAGGGGGCTCCTACGAGCAGTACTTC.